The clone carrying this T cell receptor beta chain was recorded at least ten times. This sample was included in a study of T cells in Graves' hyperthyroidism and ophthalmopathy. Amplified regions were TCR beta CDR3 sequences from RNA transcripts. HTBI primers were employed in a first-round RT-PCR of the TCR CDR3. From the multiplex PCR reads, TCRdb called clonotypes with MiXCR, one entry per CDR3 protein. The sample consists of 560,000 or so distinct CDR3 sequences, around 46% of them appearing once. V gave up 2 bases and J gave up 0 bases, with 17 bases separating them. Looked up from germline, CDR1 is MGHDK and CDR2 is SYGVNS. This CDR3 has 18 amino acids.

The chain employs TRBV25-1 and TRBJ1-5; D call uncertain. This receptor was obtained from a woman under 30 with Graves' hyperthyroidism. Sequences were obtained from peripheral blood or thyroid tissue (not recorded which). The CDR3 loop is CASSEQVDTYYSNQPQHF. DNA for the CDR3: TGTGCCAGCAGTGAACAAGTAGACACCTATTATAGCAATCAGCCCCAGCATTTT.